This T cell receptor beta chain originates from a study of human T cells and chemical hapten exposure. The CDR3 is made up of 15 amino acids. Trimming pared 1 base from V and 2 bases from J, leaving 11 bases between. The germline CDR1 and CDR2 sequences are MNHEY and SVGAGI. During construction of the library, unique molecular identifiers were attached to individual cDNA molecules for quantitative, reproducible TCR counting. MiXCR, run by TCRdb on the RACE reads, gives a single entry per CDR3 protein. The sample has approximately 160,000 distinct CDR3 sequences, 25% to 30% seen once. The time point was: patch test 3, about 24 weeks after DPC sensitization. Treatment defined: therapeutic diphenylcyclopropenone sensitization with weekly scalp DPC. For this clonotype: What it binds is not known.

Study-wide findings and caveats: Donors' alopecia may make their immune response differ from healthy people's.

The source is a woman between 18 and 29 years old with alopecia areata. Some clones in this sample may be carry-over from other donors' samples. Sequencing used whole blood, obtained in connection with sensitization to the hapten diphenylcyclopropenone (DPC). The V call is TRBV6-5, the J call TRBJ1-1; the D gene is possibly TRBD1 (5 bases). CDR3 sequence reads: CASSYYSGPNTEAFF. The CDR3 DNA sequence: TGTGCCAGCAGTTACTACTCGGGACCTAACACTGAAGCTTTCTTT.